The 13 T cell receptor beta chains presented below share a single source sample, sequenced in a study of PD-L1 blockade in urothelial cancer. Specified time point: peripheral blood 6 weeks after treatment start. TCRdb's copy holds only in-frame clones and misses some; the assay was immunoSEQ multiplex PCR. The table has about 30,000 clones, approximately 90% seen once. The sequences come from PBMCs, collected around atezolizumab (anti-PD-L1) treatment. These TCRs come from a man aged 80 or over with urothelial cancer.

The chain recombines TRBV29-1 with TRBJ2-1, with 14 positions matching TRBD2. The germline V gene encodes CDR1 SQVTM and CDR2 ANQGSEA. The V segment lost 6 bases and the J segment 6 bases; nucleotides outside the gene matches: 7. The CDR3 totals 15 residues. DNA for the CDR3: TGCAGCGTCCAGAGGGGGACTAGCGGGAGCAATGAGCAGTTCTTC. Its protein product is CSVQRGTSGSNEQFF.

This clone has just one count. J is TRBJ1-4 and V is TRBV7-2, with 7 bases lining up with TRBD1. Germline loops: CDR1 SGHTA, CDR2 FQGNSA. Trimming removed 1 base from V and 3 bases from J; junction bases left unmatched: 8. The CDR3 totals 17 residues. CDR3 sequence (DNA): TGTGCCAGCAGCTTAGGGGGGACAGTCAGAGCTAATGAAAAACTGTTTTTT. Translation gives CASSLGGTVRANEKLFF.

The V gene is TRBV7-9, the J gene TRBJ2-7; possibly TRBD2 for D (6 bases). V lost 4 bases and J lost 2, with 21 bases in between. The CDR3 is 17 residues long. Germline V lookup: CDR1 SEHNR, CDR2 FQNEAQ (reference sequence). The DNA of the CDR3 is TGTGCCAGCAGCTCGCGTATTCGGGAGATGGGCCCCTACGAGCAGTACTTC. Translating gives CASSSRIREMGPYEQYF.

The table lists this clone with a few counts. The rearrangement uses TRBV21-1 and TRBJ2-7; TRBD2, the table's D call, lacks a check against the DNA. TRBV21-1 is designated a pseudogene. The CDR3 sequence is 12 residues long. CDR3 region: CASRNRRYEQYF. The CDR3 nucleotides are TGTGCCAGCAGGAACCGCCGGTACGAGCAGTACTTC.

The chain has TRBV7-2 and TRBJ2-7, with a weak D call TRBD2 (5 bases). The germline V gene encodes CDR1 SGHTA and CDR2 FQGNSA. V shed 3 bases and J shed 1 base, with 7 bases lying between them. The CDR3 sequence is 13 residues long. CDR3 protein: CASSLRVSYEQYF. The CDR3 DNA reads TGTGCCAGCAGCTTGAGGGTATCCTACGAGCAGTACTTC.

This CDR3 reads CASSSQGFDEQFF. In DNA form, the CDR3 reads TGTGCCAGCAGTTCACAGGGTTTCGATGAGCAGTTCTTC. The V gene is TRBV27, the J gene TRBJ2-1; D may be TRBD1 (6 bases). This CDR3 has 13 residues. V gave up 4 bases and J gave up 8 bases, with 12 bases separating them. The germline CDR1 and CDR2 sequences are MNHEY and SMNVEV (reference sequence).

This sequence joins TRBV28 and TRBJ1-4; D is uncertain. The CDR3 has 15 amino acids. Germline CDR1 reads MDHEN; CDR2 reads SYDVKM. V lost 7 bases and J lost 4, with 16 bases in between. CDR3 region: CASISLRRGNEKLFF. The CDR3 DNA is TGTGCCAGCATCTCACTTCGTAGAGGTAATGAAAAACTGTTTTTT.

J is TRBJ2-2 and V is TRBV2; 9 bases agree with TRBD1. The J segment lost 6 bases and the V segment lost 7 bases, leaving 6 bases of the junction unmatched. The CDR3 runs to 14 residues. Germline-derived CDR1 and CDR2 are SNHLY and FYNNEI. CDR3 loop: CASTKTGGAGELFF. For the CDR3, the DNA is TGTGCCAGCACCAAGACAGGGGGGGCCGGGGAGCTGTTTTTT.

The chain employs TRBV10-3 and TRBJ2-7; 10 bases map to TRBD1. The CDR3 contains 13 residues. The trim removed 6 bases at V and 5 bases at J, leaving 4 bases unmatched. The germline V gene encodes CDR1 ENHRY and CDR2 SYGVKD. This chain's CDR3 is CAISFGTGDEQYF. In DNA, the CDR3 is TGTGCCATCAGCTTCGGGACAGGGGACGAGCAGTACTTC.

The CDR3 DNA sequence: TGCGCCAGCAGTGGGCCGGGACAGGTTGGCACCGGGGAGCTGTTTTTT. It is translated as CASSGPGQVGTGELFF. V and J are TRBV10-1 and TRBJ2-2; 8 positions agree with TRBD1. Germline lookup yields CDR1 WNHNN and CDR2 SYGVQD (reference sequence). The CDR3 consists of 16 residues. V trimming: 4 bases; J trimming: 4 bases; junction bases outside the gene matches: 8.

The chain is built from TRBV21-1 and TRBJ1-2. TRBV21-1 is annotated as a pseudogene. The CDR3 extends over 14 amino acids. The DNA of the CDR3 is TGTGCCAGCACCACCACCGGGGGGGTCTGTGGCTACACCTTC. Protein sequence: CASTTTGGVCGYTF.

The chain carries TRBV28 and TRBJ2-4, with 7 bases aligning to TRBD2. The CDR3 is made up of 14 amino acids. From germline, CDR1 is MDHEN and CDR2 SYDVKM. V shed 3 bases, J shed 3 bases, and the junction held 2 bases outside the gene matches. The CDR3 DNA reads TGTGCCAGCAGTTTGGGAGGGGTCAAAAACATTCAGTACTTC. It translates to CASSLGGVKNIQYF.

The CDR3 region is CASSLRSGRESYEQYF. The DNA of the CDR3 is TGCGCCAGCAGCCTTCGTAGCGGGAGGGAATCCTACGAGCAGTACTTC. V usage is TRBV5-1 and J usage is TRBJ2-7; 11 bases are shared with TRBD2. Germline-derived CDR1 and CDR2 are SGHRS and YFSETQ. This CDR3 has 16 amino acids. The trim removed 4 bases at V and 1 base at J, leaving 7 bases unmatched. Supplemented by reference TRBV5-1 and TRBJ2-7, the full variable domain reads KAGVTQTPRYLIKTRGQQVTLSCSPISGHRSVSWYQQTPGQGLQFLFEYFSETQRNKGNFPGRFSGRQFSNSRSEMNVSTLELGDSALYLCASSLRSGRESYEQYFGPGTRLTVT.